This T cell receptor (beta chain) was documented in a study of OX40 agonist ivuxolimab in advanced cancers. Across the whole study: Under the entry rules, prior anti-PD-1, anti-PD-L1 or anti-CTLA-4 therapy was allowed, and roughly 43% had some. Whole-study results and caveats: Partial responders treated at 0.1-3.0 mg/kg exhibited clonal expansion among the lowest measured. The study did not work out the antigen specificity of the expanded peripheral T cells.

Sequenced by immunoSEQ multiplex PCR; TCRdb stores in-frame clones only, minus some. The table includes about 77,000 clones, roughly 87% detected once. V lost 5 bases and J lost 5, with 13 bases in between. The CDR3 runs 14 residues. CDR1 MNHEY and CDR2 SVGAGI come from the germline V gene. Worth noting for this clone: Its antigen is not identified.

Specimen: CD4+ or CD8+ T cells sorted from blood, collected in a trial of the OX40 agonist ivuxolimab. The chain has TRBV6-5 and TRBJ2-4; D tentatively fits TRBD1 or TRBD2 (5 bases each). The TCR comes from an adult with an advanced solid tumor such as melanoma, head and neck, liver or kidney cancer. The CDR3 DNA reads as TGTGCCAGCAGTCACGGGACCCGAGAAAACATTCAGTACTTC. This translates into CASSHGTRENIQYF.